Below, 17 T cell receptor beta chains from the same sample are listed, as sequenced in a study of spatial heterogeneity in lung cancer. Study-wide results and limits: How many expanded intratumoral alpha and beta TCRs were present tracked the tumor mutation count, which was a count of nonsynonymous mutations.

The time point: sample taken at primary tumor resection. These TCRs are of unknown antigen specificity. TCRdb called the 5' RACE reads again in MiXCR, with one record for every CDR3 protein. The table includes some 10,000 distinct CDR3 sequences, 9.5% to 13% detected once. The source material was lung tumor tissue, sampled at surgery. Every receptor here comes from a female donor with early-stage non-small cell lung cancer.

Within the sample, this clonotype is medium-sized (0.01 to 0.1%). This sequence joins TRBV7-2 and TRBJ2-7; no clear D. Germline V gene data show CDR1 as SGHTA and CDR2 as FQGNSA. The CDR3 totals 14 residues. Trimming left V 5 bases short and J 0 bases short, with 11 bases between. This CDR3 reads CASSPWAVSYEQYF. CDR3 DNA: TGTGCCAGCAGCCCTTGGGCGGTCTCCTACGAGCAGTACTTC. Full variable domain (remainder filled in from reference TRBV7-2 and TRBJ2-7): GAGVSQSPSNKVTEKGKDVELRCDPISGHTALYWYRQSLGQGLEFLIYFQGNSAPDKSGLPSDRFSAERTGGSVSTLTIQRTQQEDSAVYLCASSPWAVSYEQYFGPGTRLTVT.

This chain uses TRBV7-2 with TRBJ1-3; D call uncertain. CDR1 and CDR2 (germline): SGHTA, FQGNSA. This CDR3 is 14 amino acids long. Between the trimmed V and J ends, which lost 3 bases and 2 bases, there was a span of 8 bases. CDR3 sequence (DNA): TGTGCCAGCAGCTTCTCCTGGGCTGGAAACACCATATATTTT. Its protein is CASSFSWAGNTIYF.

This clonotype was found many times. This chain links TRBV20-1 with TRBJ1-2, with D possibly matching TRBD1 (5 bases). Germline V gene sequence: CDR1 DFQATT, CDR2 SNEGSKA (reference sequence). Trimming removed 3 bases from V and 4 bases from J, with 15 bases in between. The CDR3 spans 14 residues. CDR3 in amino acids: CSASLPGRLYGYTF. DNA for the CDR3: TGCAGTGCTAGCCTTCCGGGACGGCTCTATGGCTACACCTTC.

This clonotype is large in the sample. This chain connects TRBV11-3 to TRBJ2-7; a possible D gene is TRBD1 (6 bases). Trimming removed 5 bases at V and 5 bases at J, with 13 bases between. The germline gives CDR1 SGHNT, CDR2 YENEEA. This CDR3 comprises 13 residues. The CDR3 nucleotides read TGTGCCAGCAGCCGACCGCCAGGGGACGAGCAGTACTTC. Translation: CASSRPPGDEQYF.

This clonotype occurred many times. V gene TRBV12-3 or TRBV12-4 combines with J gene TRBJ1-5; D remains ambiguous. This CDR3 has 11 residues. V lost 8 bases to trimming and J lost 7 bases, with 9 bases between them. This chain's CDR3 is CASGRTQPQHF. DNA for the CDR3: TGTGCCAGCGGTAGGACCCAGCCCCAGCATTTT.

Note on this clonotype: This may stem from a read error, because a much larger clone lies one nucleotide away. The CDR3 does not close with the conserved phenylalanine or tryptophan, likely indicating a read error. The chain links TRBV9 to TRBJ2-1; D is ambiguous. The germline CDR1 and CDR2 sequences are SGDLS and YYNGEE. This CDR3 region has 12 residues. V dropped 1 base and J dropped 9 bases, with 8 bases sitting between them. The CDR3 loop is CASSVSSGEQFS. CDR3 DNA: TGTGCCAGCAGCGTAAGTTCCGGTGAGCAGTTCTCC.

At least ten counts were recorded for this clonotype. Relative to the germline gene, one junction end is altered; a read error may explain this. The chain joins TRBV7-2 to TRBJ1-2; the D is unclear. Germline V CDR1 and CDR2: SGHTA, FQGNSA. The CDR3 extends over 13 amino acids. In DNA form, the CDR3 reads TGTGCCAGCAGCCCGAGCAACTACTGGGGATCCCGCTTC. Protein sequence: CASSPSNYWGSRF.

The chain has TRBV7-3 and TRBJ1-6; a weak D match, TRBD1 (5 bases). CDR3 length: 13 residues. Germline assignment: CDR1 SGHTA and CDR2 FQGTGA. The V gene lost 3 bases and the J gene lost 7 bases, with 7 bases spanning the gap. CDR3 protein: CASSFGGNSPLHF. Written as DNA, the CDR3 is TGTGCCAGCAGCTTCGGGGGGAATTCACCCCTCCACTTT.

Regarding this clonotype: A much larger clone differs by one base, so this may be a read error. The rearrangement joins TRBV11-1 to TRBJ2-5; no reliable D call. Trimming removed 6 bases at V and 1 base at J, with 9 bases between. This CDR3 region has 13 residues. Germline CDR1 reads SGHAT; CDR2 reads FQDESV (reference sequence). This CDR3 is CASRRWGQETQYF. As DNA, the CDR3 is TGTGCCAGCAGGCGTTGGGGCCAAGAGACCCAGTACTTC.

This clonotype is medium-sized by share. The chain recombines TRBV7-2 with TRBJ1-1; no firm D call. The CDR3 is 14 amino acids. Trimming removed 5 bases from V and 0 bases from J, with 10 bases in between. The V gene's germline CDR1 is SGHTA and CDR2 FQGNSA. CDR3 DNA: TGTGCCAGCAGCCCACGGATTATGAACACTGAAGCTTTCTTT. This gives the protein CASSPRIMNTEAFF.

This clonotype was seen more than once but under ten times. This chain connects TRBV6-2 or TRBV6-3 to TRBJ1-5, with D possibly being TRBD1 (5 bases). CDR1 and CDR2 (germline): MNHEY, SVGEGT. Trimming removed 0 bases at V and 0 bases at J, with 15 bases between. The CDR3 is 18 amino acids. For the CDR3, the DNA is TGTGCCAGCAGTTACTCGAGATCCAGGGCCTATAGCAATCAGCCCCAGCATTTT. This codes for CASSYSRSRAYSNQPQHF.

The rearrangement joins TRBV20-1 to TRBJ2-7; D not resolved. The CDR3 extends over 12 amino acids. Trimming took off 4 bases at V and 2 bases at J, with 9 bases between the two ends. Germline CDR1 DFQATT, CDR2 SNEGSKA (reference sequence). The CDR3 nucleotides are TGCAGTGCTACGGGTTTAACCTACGAGCAGTACTTC. The encoded protein is CSATGLTYEQYF.

This clonotype is medium-sized in the sample. The chain uses TRBV7-2 and TRBJ2-5, with D hard to call. This CDR3 contains 16 residues. With 5 bases removed from V and 2 bases from J, the gap between germline ends came to 18 bases. CDR1 is SGHTA and CDR2 is FQGNSA in the germline V gene. This CDR3 is CASSPGPWIAQETQYF. The CDR3 DNA follows: TGTGCCAGCAGCCCAGGCCCGTGGATAGCACAAGAGACCCAGTACTTC.

This clonotype was detected ten times or more. V usage is TRBV3-1 and J usage is TRBJ1-2; a possible D gene is TRBD1 (6 bases). Germline lookup yields CDR1 LGHDT and CDR2 YNNKEL (reference sequence). V was clipped by 4 bases and J by 2 bases, with 11 bases between them. This CDR3 is built from 14 residues. In DNA, the CDR3 is TGTGCCAGCAGCCCTGGGGGCAACAACTATGGCTACACCTTC. It is translated as CASSPGGNNYGYTF.

This clonotype was counted many times. The rearrangement joins TRBV6-5 to TRBJ2-1; no firm D call. The germline gives CDR1 MNHEY, CDR2 SVGAGI. V was pared by 5 bases and J by 15 bases, with 17 bases between. The CDR3 consists of 12 residues. CDR3 in amino acids: CASSPARSLWFF. CDR3 DNA: TGTGCCAGCAGTCCCGCTAGGAGTTTGTGGTTCTTC.

This clonotype was detected many times. The rearrangement uses TRBV6-5 and TRBJ2-1; tentatively, D is TRBD2 (6 bases). Germline V gene lookup returns CDR1 MNHEY and CDR2 SVGAGI. The V gene lost 10 bases and the J gene lost 0 bases, with 7 bases spanning the gap. This CDR3 spans 12 amino acids. The CDR3 protein is CATGGSYNEQFF. The DNA of the CDR3 is TGTGCCACCGGGGGCTCCTACAATGAGCAGTTCTTC.

By proportion, this clonotype is medium-sized. For the CDR3, the DNA is TGTGCCAGCGCGGGACACCCGAACACTGAAGCTTTCTTT. It is translated as CASAGHPNTEAFF. The chain carries TRBV5-4 and TRBJ1-1, with D possibly matching TRBD1 (6 bases). Trimming shortened V by 7 bases and J by 1 base, and 11 bases separated the two germline ends. This CDR3 region has 13 residues. CDR1 and CDR2 (germline): SGHNT, YYREEE (reference sequence).